This T cell receptor (beta chain) was sequenced in a study of cytomegalovirus exposure and HLA in healthy donors. Study-level background: The approximately 130 validation repertoires and the roughly 700 first-cohort repertoires shared a platform, a later analysis reported.

Losses at the gene ends were 2 bases for V and 6 bases for J; bases not matched to a gene: 12. Germline loops: CDR1 SNHLY, CDR2 FYNNEI. The CDR3 consists of 16 residues. Study conclusions and caveats: Diagnosis of cytomegalovirus status made by the classifier reportedly showed high specificity and sensitivity. Most TCR sequences were rare, but some public TCRs occurred in many donors. The investigators catalogued 150 to 200 TCR beta chains as cytomegalovirus-associated.

In regard to this clone: Its specificity is unknown.

Generated by immunoSEQ multiplex PCR, the TCRdb table keeps only in-frame clones and is missing some. The sample holds under 200,000 clones, about 81% seen once. Sequenced material: PBMCs. The chain carries TRBV2 and TRBJ1-2; 7 bases line up with TRBD1. The receptor's source is a young woman in good health and CMV-seronegative. CDR3 sequence (DNA): TGTGCCAGCAGTGAACCCTTCCCTGACAGGGTCCATGGCTACACCTTC. Translation gives CASSEPFPDRVHGYTF.